Given below is one T cell receptor (beta chain) in context. Its antigen remains unidentified. This sample was taken from a study of CD8 T cells in ankylosing spondylitis. The length of the CDR3 is 15 residues. V was trimmed by 5 bases and J by 8 bases, leaving 19 bases between them. Germline CDR1 MDHEN, CDR2 SYDVKM. It was by quantitative 5'-RACE with molecular barcodes that TCR beta libraries were made. MiXCR was run by TCRdb on the 5' RACE reads, yielding one entry per CDR3 protein. The table records 300,000 to 400,000 distinct CDR3 sequences, roughly 20% of them present only once. Study-wide findings and caveats: Several of the motif variants were reported before in synovial fluid and blood from reactive arthritis. The authors found the disease-linked clones to be CD8+ and relatively rare in peripheral blood. Characteristic of ankylosing spondylitis blood, it appeared, was a TCR beta motif comprising several highly homologous variants.

Sequencing used blood, either unsorted or a sorted T cell fraction (not recorded which). The receptor comes from a male donor with ankylosing spondylitis or in good health (not recorded which). The chain employs TRBV28 and TRBJ2-1; the D gene could be TRBD1 or TRBD2 (5 bases each). In DNA, the CDR3 is TGTGCCAGCAGTCTAGGGCAGGGAGTTCGGTATGAGCAGTTCTTC. It is translated as CASSLGQGVRYEQFF.